The rows below give T cell receptor beta chains drawn from one sample of a study of T cell repertoires in cytomegalovirus infection. TCRdb fed the reads into MiXCR, producing one record per CDR3 protein. The data hold around 740,000 distinct CDR3 sequences, with under 40% observed a single time. Sequenced sample: PBMCs. The receptors were gathered from a human donor in good health (CMV status not recorded). Some clones in this sample may be carry-over from other donors' samples. Both conserved end residues are part of each CDR3. Each record gives: clone size, D gene, CDR3 length, J gene, V gene, CDR3 protein, CDR3 DNA. A D gene is named only where the DNA matches it firmly. Size is stated for part of the rows, as once, few or many counts, or as a class when the clone is expanded.

clone size: many
D gene: TRBD1
CDR3 length: 14
J gene: TRBJ1-1
V gene: TRBV7-9
CDR3 protein: CASSLGTGSTEAFF
CDR3 DNA: TGTGCCAGCAGCTTGGGGACAGGTTCCACTGAAGCTTTCTTT

clone size: -
D gene: TRBD2
CDR3 length: 15
J gene: TRBJ2-5
V gene: TRBV2
CDR3 protein: CASIGASGSSETQYF
CDR3 DNA: TGTGCCAGCATTGGCGCTAGCGGGAGTTCGGAGACCCAGTACTTC

clone size: -
D gene: -
CDR3 length: 14
J gene: TRBJ1-1
V gene: TRBV4-1
CDR3 protein: CASSQGTGPTEAFF
CDR3 DNA: TGCGCCAGCAGCCAAGGGACGGGACCCACTGAAGCTTTCTTT

clone size: few
D gene: -
CDR3 length: 14
J gene: TRBJ1-2
V gene: TRBV5-1
CDR3 protein: CASSPLGGDYGYTF
CDR3 DNA: TGCGCCAGCAGCCCCTTGGGGGGGGACTATGGCTACACCTTC

clone size: few
D gene: -
CDR3 length: 15
J gene: TRBJ2-3
V gene: TRBV7-2
CDR3 protein: CASSYSSRPPDTQYF
CDR3 DNA: TGTGCCAGCAGCTATTCTAGCCGCCCCCCAGATACGCAGTATTTT

clone size: many
D gene: -
CDR3 length: 13
J gene: TRBJ2-7
V gene: TRBV7-4
CDR3 protein: CASSLGRAGEQYF
CDR3 DNA: TGTGCCAGCAGCTTAGGGAGGGCGGGCGAGCAGTACTTC

clone size: -
D gene: TRBD2
CDR3 length: 20
J gene: TRBJ2-4
V gene: TRBV28
CDR3 protein: CASSFFAAGVDRGVKNIQYF
CDR3 DNA: TGTGCCAGCAGTTTTTTCGCGGCGGGAGTTGACCGGGGGGTCAAAAACATTCAGTACTTC

clone size: -
D gene: -
CDR3 length: 16
J gene: TRBJ2-1
V gene: TRBV25-1
CDR3 protein: CATSGPGPRGLNEQFF
CDR3 DNA: TGTGCCACCAGTGGACCGGGACCGCGCGGACTGAATGAGCAGTTCTTC

clone size: -
D gene: -
CDR3 length: 18
J gene: TRBJ2-2
V gene: TRBV7-3
CDR3 protein: CASSSRPARDVYTGELFF
CDR3 DNA: TGTGCCAGCAGCTCCCGACCAGCCCGGGACGTCTACACCGGGGAGCTGTTTTTT

clone size: -
D gene: TRBD2
CDR3 length: 19
J gene: TRBJ2-2
V gene: TRBV28
CDR3 protein: CASSLCKGLDTCYAGELFF
CDR3 DNA: TGTGCCAGCAGTTTATGCAAGGGACTAGATACTTGTTATGCCGGGGAGCTGTTTTTT

clone size: -
D gene: TRBD1
CDR3 length: 15
J gene: TRBJ2-7
V gene: TRBV28
CDR3 protein: CASSLSGQGLRGQYF
CDR3 DNA: TGTGCCAGCAGTTTGTCGGGACAGGGACTACGGGGGCAGTACTTC

clone size: -
D gene: -
CDR3 length: 15
J gene: TRBJ1-2
V gene: TRBV10-3
CDR3 protein: CAISDTGVRGYGYTF
CDR3 DNA: TGTGCCATCAGTGATACGGGGGTCCGGGGCTATGGCTACACCTTC

clone size: few
D gene: TRBD1
CDR3 length: 16
J gene: TRBJ2-7
V gene: TRBV7-4
CDR3 protein: CASSLASGQGSYEQYF
CDR3 DNA: TGTGCCAGCAGCTTAGCCTCGGGACAGGGTAGCTACGAGCAGTACTTC

clone size: once
D gene: -
CDR3 length: 12
J gene: TRBJ2-3
V gene: TRBV7-9
CDR3 protein: CASSLTVDTQYF
CDR3 DNA: TGTGCCAGCAGCCTGACAGTTGATACGCAGTATTTT

clone size: -
D gene: TRBD2
CDR3 length: 18
J gene: TRBJ2-4
V gene: TRBV7-3
CDR3 protein: CASSLGSNSGGAKNIQYF
CDR3 DNA: TGTGCCAGCAGCTTAGGGTCGAATAGCGGGGGAGCCAAAAACATTCAGTACTTC

clone size: -
D gene: TRBD2
CDR3 length: 16
J gene: TRBJ2-1
V gene: TRBV27
CDR3 protein: CASSPSSGDSYNEQFF
CDR3 DNA: TGTGCCAGCAGCCCCTCCAGCGGGGACTCCTACAATGAGCAGTTCTTC

clone size: few
D gene: -
CDR3 length: 16
J gene: TRBJ2-3
V gene: TRBV7-2
CDR3 protein: CASSPGRTSGTDTQYF
CDR3 DNA: TGTGCCAGCAGCCCAGGCCGAACGTCGGGCACAGATACGCAGTATTTT

clone size: many
D gene: TRBD2
CDR3 length: 17
J gene: TRBJ2-5
V gene: TRBV10-2
CDR3 protein: CASNDGLAGGLGETQYF
CDR3 DNA: TGCGCCAGCAATGACGGACTAGCGGGGGGGCTTGGAGAGACCCAGTACTTC

clone size: -
D gene: TRBD1
CDR3 length: 15
J gene: TRBJ2-7
V gene: TRBV28
CDR3 protein: CASSPTGDREGEQYF
CDR3 DNA: TGTGCCAGCAGTCCAACCGGGGACAGGGAAGGCGAGCAGTACTTC

clone size: few
D gene: TRBD2
CDR3 length: 14
J gene: TRBJ2-1
V gene: TRBV4-1
CDR3 protein: CASSHTSGGAEQFF
CDR3 DNA: TGCGCCAGCAGCCACACTAGCGGGGGGGCGGAACAGTTCTTC

clone size: -
D gene: -
CDR3 length: 14
J gene: TRBJ2-7
V gene: TRBV7-4
CDR3 protein: CASSLGSGYGEQYF
CDR3 DNA: TGTGCCAGCAGCTTAGGGTCTGGGTACGGCGAGCAGTACTTC

clone size: -
D gene: -
CDR3 length: 15
J gene: TRBJ2-3
V gene: TRBV28
CDR3 protein: CASSFDRTSTDTQYF
CDR3 DNA: TGTGCCAGCAGTTTCGACAGAACTAGCACAGATACGCAGTATTTT

clone size: few
D gene: -
CDR3 length: 11
J gene: TRBJ2-5
V gene: TRBV7-6
CDR3 protein: CASNRGETQYF
CDR3 DNA: TGTGCCAGCAACCGGGGGGAGACCCAGTACTTC

clone size: -
D gene: -
CDR3 length: 15
J gene: TRBJ1-1
V gene: TRBV11-2
CDR3 protein: CASSLEISGDAEAFF
CDR3 DNA: TGTGCCAGCAGCTTAGAGATTTCAGGGGACGCTGAAGCTTTCTTT

clone size: -
D gene: -
CDR3 length: 16
J gene: TRBJ1-1
V gene: TRBV7-9
CDR3 protein: CASSLARGREGTEAFF
CDR3 DNA: TGTGCCAGCAGCTTGGCCAGGGGTAGGGAAGGGACTGAAGCTTTCTTT

clone size: -
D gene: -
CDR3 length: 12
J gene: TRBJ2-2
V gene: TRBV7-3
CDR3 protein: CASSSRSGVLFF
CDR3 DNA: TGTGCCAGCAGCTCCCGCTCCGGGGTGCTGTTTTTT

clone size: -
D gene: TRBD1
CDR3 length: 16
J gene: TRBJ2-7
V gene: TRBV6-5
CDR3 protein: CASSSHRGLVSYEQYF
CDR3 DNA: TGTGCCAGCAGTTCCCACAGGGGTTTAGTTAGCTACGAGCAGTACTTC

clone size: few
D gene: -
CDR3 length: 15
J gene: TRBJ2-5
V gene: TRBV5-1
CDR3 protein: CASTSASLGQETQYF
CDR3 DNA: TGCGCCAGCACCTCAGCGTCATTAGGCCAAGAGACCCAGTACTTC

clone size: -
D gene: -
CDR3 length: 15
J gene: TRBJ1-5
V gene: TRBV7-3
CDR3 protein: CASSLGETDDQPQHF
CDR3 DNA: TGTGCCAGCAGCTTGGGGGAGACGGACGATCAGCCCCAGCATTTT

clone size: -
D gene: -
CDR3 length: 14
J gene: TRBJ2-1
V gene: TRBV28
CDR3 protein: CASSLVTSYNEQFF
CDR3 DNA: TGTGCCAGCAGTTTAGTAACTTCCTACAATGAGCAGTTCTTC

clone size: -
D gene: -
CDR3 length: 14
J gene: TRBJ2-3
V gene: TRBV20-1
CDR3 protein: CSARVPDSTDTQYF
CDR3 DNA: TGCAGTGCTAGAGTCCCGGACAGCACAGATACGCAGTATTTT

clone size: -
D gene: TRBD1
CDR3 length: 15
J gene: TRBJ2-7
V gene: TRBV7-2
CDR3 protein: CASSSRQGHSDEPYF
CDR3 DNA: TGTGCCAGCAGCTCCCGACAGGGGCACTCCGACGAGCCGTACTTC

clone size: -
D gene: -
CDR3 length: 16
J gene: TRBJ2-6
V gene: TRBV18
CDR3 protein: CASSPNRAAGANVLTF
CDR3 DNA: TGTGCCAGCTCGCCGAACAGGGCCGCCGGGGCCAACGTCCTGACTTTC